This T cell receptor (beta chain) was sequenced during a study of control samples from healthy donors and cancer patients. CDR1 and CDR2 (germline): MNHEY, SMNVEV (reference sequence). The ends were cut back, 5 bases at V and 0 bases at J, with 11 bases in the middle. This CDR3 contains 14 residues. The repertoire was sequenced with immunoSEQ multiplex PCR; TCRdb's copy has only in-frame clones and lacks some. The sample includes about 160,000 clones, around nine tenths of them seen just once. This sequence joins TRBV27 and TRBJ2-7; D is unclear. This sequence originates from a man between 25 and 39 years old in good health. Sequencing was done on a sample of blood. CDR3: CASSMLMSSYEQYF. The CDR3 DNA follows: TGTGCCAGCAGTATGTTAATGAGCTCCTACGAGCAGTACTTC.